This entry describes one T cell receptor beta chain. This clonotype was seen at least ten times. Its antigen specificity is not known. Base qualities are not at hand, and no much larger clone is one base apart. The library was generated by RT-PCR. Instrument on record: Illumina HiSeq 2500. TCRdb handled the public reads itself, with Q25 trimming in fastp and clone calling in MiXCR, and kept productive beta chains. Rows merge per CDR3 protein into single entries with the most common DNA and genes. Here the sample has around 570,000 distinct CDR3 sequences; about 11% occur a single time. Approximately 11% of the sample belongs to the ten largest clones. Germline trimming amounts to 5 bases on V and 2 bases on J, with 2 as the count of junction bases outside the gene matches. CDR3 length: 14 amino acids, cysteine to phenylalanine. Just the 42-base CDR3 DNA is kept, in frame starting at base 1. From the germline V gene (reference sequence), CDR1 is SEHNR and CDR2 is FQNEAQ.

This record belongs to a study of response to subunit inactivated influenza vaccine (dated by TCRdb to between 2018 and 2020). Regarding the complete study: Deep quantitative profiling of the T cell receptor repertoire was used in the study to follow responses to a trivalent subunit inactivated influenza vaccine.

Overall results and qualifications from the work: According to the authors, only a limited number of new T cells may be recruited by each seasonal influenza vaccination.

These data also featured in a second study, about T cells expressing NK-cell markers. The second study also describes: TCR beta cDNA libraries were prepared using 5'RACE template switching, which introduced a universal primer site and unique molecular identifiers. Three sorted T-cell subsets (CD3+CD56+NKG2C+, CD3+CD56+NKG2C- and CD3+CD56-NKG2C+) from fewer than 10 donors had their TCR beta-chain repertoires profiled. Of the eight sequenced donors, seven were found to be HCMV-seropositive and one was found to be HCMV-seronegative. In several experiments an anti-gammadeltaTCR antibody was added to restrict sorting to alphabetaTCR-expressing T cells. For roughly six donors, the dominant CD3+CD56+NKG2C+ clonotypes were among the top 10 CD8+ clonotypes and accounted for about 1.0-7.0% of CD8+ T cells. Those dominant clonotypes were again the most abundant among CD3+CD56-NKG2C+ cells in four donors, at roughly 25-60.1%. Whether the expanded NKG2C-expressing T cell clones were specific for HCMV antigens remained unclear. Randomly selected healthy volunteers, three men and five women, were used as the eight sequenced donors. HCMV serostatus was determined by detecting HCMV-specific IgG in serum with a commercial ELISA kit. Ficoll density gradient centrifugation was used to isolate peripheral blood mononuclear cells from blood. For a handful of donors, unsorted PBMC were also used to sequence bulk peripheral blood T-cell repertoires. cDNA synthesis was primed from the TCR beta constant segment and was followed by two successive PCR amplification steps. Illumina HiSeq 2000/2500, MiSeq or NextSeq was used to sequence libraries as 2 x 150 bp reads. MIGEC was used to demultiplex reads and group the reads by UMI, and MiTCR was used to assemble and quantify clonotypes. To exclude erroneous sequences, only TCR cDNA sequences supported by at least two reads were retained. The tcR package was used for downstream repertoire analysis, and clonotypes were matched across fractions by CDR3 nucleotide sequence plus V segment. VDJmatch was used to annotate antigen specificity against VDJdb, with one amino acid substitution in CDR3 permitted.

The material was PBMCs from blood, obtained on the day of vaccination. The source is a man aged 50-60 years who received an inactivated influenza vaccine. Donor details come from another sample of the same person, matched by shared clones. This sequence uses TRBV7-9 and TRBJ2-3, and TRBD1 matches 9 of the central bases. In nucleotide form, the sequence is TGTGCCAGCAGCCGGGACAGGGCCACAGATACGCAGTATTTT. Its protein product is CASSRDRATDTQYF.